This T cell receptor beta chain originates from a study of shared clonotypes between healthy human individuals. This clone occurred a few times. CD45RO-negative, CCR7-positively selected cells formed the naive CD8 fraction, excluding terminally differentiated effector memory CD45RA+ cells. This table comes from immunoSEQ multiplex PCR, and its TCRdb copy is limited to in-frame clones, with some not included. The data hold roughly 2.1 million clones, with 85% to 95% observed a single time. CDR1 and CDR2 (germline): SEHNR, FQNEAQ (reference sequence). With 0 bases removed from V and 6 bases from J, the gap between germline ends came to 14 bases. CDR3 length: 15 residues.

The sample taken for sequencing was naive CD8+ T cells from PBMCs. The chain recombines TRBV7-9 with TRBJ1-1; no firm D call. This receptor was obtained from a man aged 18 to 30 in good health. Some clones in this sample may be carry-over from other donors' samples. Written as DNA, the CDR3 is TGTGCCAGCAGCTTAGCGGGGAGCCCATACCCTGAAGCTTTCTTT. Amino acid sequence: CASSLAGSPYPEAFF.